This T cell receptor beta chain stems from a study of radiotherapy plus CTLA-4 blockade in lung cancer (dated by TCRdb to 2016 to 2019). Broadly, across the study: Objective responses were observed in about a sixth of enrolled patients, and disease control was achieved in approximately 29%.

With respect to this clone: Its antigen specificity is not known. One base away there is no much larger clone; base qualities are not given.

The research as a whole found: After treatment with radiotherapy and ipilimumab, TCR clones that originated in tumors expanded in peripheral blood. The strongest predictors of response were reported to be early dynamic shifts in blood T cell clones along with a rise in serum interferon-beta following radiation.

For CDR1 and CDR2, the germline V gene lists SNHLY and FYNNEI. The CDR3 contains 14 residues, cysteine and phenylalanine counted. The kept DNA is CDR3 alone, 42 bases in frame from the first base. Cut back by 7 bases and 1 base, the V and J ends lie 13 bases apart. In this study, focal radiation therapy paired with CTLA-4 blockade (ipilimumab) was tested in patients who had chemo-refractory metastatic non-small-cell lung cancer. Library method: the immunoSEQ multiplex PCR assay. The clones in this table, taken by TCRdb from immuneACCESS, are in-frame only. Not every clone is retained; where verified, under half of the shortfall comes from an unresolved V gene, and the cause of the rest is unknown. This sample has roughly 130,000 clones in its table, and around 90% of those were observed once. The ten largest clones represent under 8% of the sample.

The specimen comprised peripheral blood, sampled from a patient treated with radiotherapy plus ipilimumab. Recombination connected TRBV2 to TRBJ1-1; a confident D gene designation cannot be given. The receptor comes from a human donor with non-small cell lung cancer that progressed on radiotherapy plus ipilimumab. The sequence in DNA is TGTGCCAGCACCAACGGGGTTCCGAACACTGAAGCTTTCTTT. Its coded protein is CASTNGVPNTEAFF.